Each of the 9 T cell receptor beta chains below was sequenced from the same sample in a study of T cell responses to AZD1222 COVID-19 vaccine. Clones were sequenced by immunoSEQ multiplex PCR, and TCRdb holds only the in-frame ones, with some missing. This sample has under 140,000 clones, with around nine tenths found just once. The sample was peripheral blood, taken on day 0 of AZD1222 vaccination. Receptor source: an adult in good health.

The V call is TRBV11-1, the J call TRBJ2-2, with TRBD1 matching over 9 bases. V was clipped by 5 bases and J by 7 bases; unmatched bases: 8. This CDR3 has 15 residues. Looked up from germline, CDR1 is SGHAT and CDR2 is FQDESV (reference sequence). The CDR3 nucleotides are TGTGCCAGCAGCCCTGACAGGGGGAAATTCGGGGAGCTGTTTTTT. Protein: CASSPDRGKFGELFF.

In regard to this clone: The DNA is left out, because the CDR3 cannot be placed on it with certainty; the CDR3 is given as TCRdb lists it. The chain joins TRBV6-2 or TRBV6-3 to TRBJ2-3. Germline CDR1 and CDR2: MNHEY and SVGEGT. The CDR3 length is 18 residues, termini included. The chain's CDR3 is CASSSSGAGAISTDTQYF.

The genes are TRBV7-2 and TRBJ1-2, with 7 bases matching TRBD1. Per germline, CDR1 SGHTA and CDR2 FQGNSA. V was pared by 1 base and J by 2 bases, with 4 bases of the junction left unmatched. This CDR3 contains 15 residues. The CDR3 reads CASSLVGGSNYGYTF. The CDR3 nucleotides are TGTGCCAGCAGCTTAGTAGGGGGCTCGAACTATGGCTACACCTTC.

This rearrangement joins TRBV19 to TRBJ1-5; D is perhaps TRBD1 (5 bases). Germline V gives CDR1 LNHDA, CDR2 SQIVND (reference sequence). The CDR3 consists of 17 residues. V lost 8 bases, J lost 9 bases, and 29 bases lay in between. CDR3 sequence: CASCPRNGFGPGGPQHF. The DNA of the CDR3 is TGTGCCAGTTGCCCGAGGAACGGATTTGGACCGGGGGGGCCCCAGCATTTT.

The chain carries TRBV15 and TRBJ1-6, with a weak D call TRBD1 (5 bases). The CDR3 is 14 amino acids. Trimming pared 1 base from V and 5 bases from J, leaving 6 bases between. Germline V gene lookup returns CDR1 LNHNV and CDR2 YYDKDF (reference sequence). In DNA, the CDR3 is TGTGCCACCAGCAGAGGACAGAATAATTCACCCCTCCACTTT. Translated, it gives CATSRGQNNSPLHF.

This chain links TRBV18 with TRBJ2-1; 14 nucleotides agree with TRBD2. The germline V gene has CDR1 KGHSH and CDR2 LQKENI. The CDR3 spans 17 residues. Losses at the gene ends were 6 bases for V and 7 bases for J; bases not matched to a gene: 11. CDR3 nucleotide sequence: TGTGCCAGCTCGTCCCAACCGGGACTAGCGGGAGAGAATGAGCAGTTCTTC. It is translated as CASSSQPGLAGENEQFF.

This clone occurred once. This chain uses TRBV7-9 with TRBJ2-1; TRBD1 matches at 7 bases. Per the germline V gene, CDR1 is SEHNR and CDR2 is FQNEAQ (reference sequence). CDR3 length equals 15 residues. V shed 1 base, J shed 3 bases, and the junction held 3 bases outside the gene matches. Written as DNA, the CDR3 is TGTGCCAGCAGCTTAGGAGCAGGGGGCTACAATGAGCAGTTCTTC. It encodes CASSLGAGGYNEQFF.

The chain couples TRBV28 to TRBJ1-6; maybe TRBD1 (5 bases). Germline loops: CDR1 MDHEN, CDR2 SYDVKM. The CDR3 length is 16 residues. Trimming took 3 bases from V and 9 from J, leaving 18 bases between them. The CDR3 is CASSFLLGRRGSPLHF. The CDR3 DNA reads TGTGCCAGCAGTTTCCTATTGGGGCGAAGGGGTTCACCCCTCCACTTT.

This rearrangement joins TRBV11-1 to TRBJ2-7, with a possible D match to TRBD1 (5 bases). V shed 2 bases and J shed 2 bases, with 13 bases lying between them. CDR1 is SGHAT and CDR2 is FQDESV in the germline V gene (reference sequence). This CDR3 region has 15 residues. The CDR3, as DNA: TGTGCCAGCAGCTTATCGCAGGGTCCAACCTACGAGCAGTACTTC. It yields the protein CASSLSQGPTYEQYF.